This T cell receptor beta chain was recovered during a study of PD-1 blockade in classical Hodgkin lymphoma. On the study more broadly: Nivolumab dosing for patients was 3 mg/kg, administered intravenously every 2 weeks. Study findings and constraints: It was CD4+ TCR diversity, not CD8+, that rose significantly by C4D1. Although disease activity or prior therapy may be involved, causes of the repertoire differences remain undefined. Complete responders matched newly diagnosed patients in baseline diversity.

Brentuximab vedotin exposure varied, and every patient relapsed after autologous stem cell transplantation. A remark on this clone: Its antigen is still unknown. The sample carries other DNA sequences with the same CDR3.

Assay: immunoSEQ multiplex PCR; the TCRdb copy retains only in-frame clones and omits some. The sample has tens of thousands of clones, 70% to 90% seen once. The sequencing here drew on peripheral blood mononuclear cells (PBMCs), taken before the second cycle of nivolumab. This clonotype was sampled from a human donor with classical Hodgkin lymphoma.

The CDR3 loop reads CASSYSSGMNTEAFF. The CDR3 DNA is TGTGCCAGCAGTTACTCGTCAGGGATGAACACTGAAGCTTTCTTT. The gene calls are TRBV6-6 and TRBJ1-1; possibly TRBD1 for D (5 bases). The germline gives CDR1 MNHNY, CDR2 SVGAGI (reference sequence). V was cut by 0 bases and J by 0 bases, with 8 bases left in between. The CDR3 has 15 residues.